A few counts support the clone carrying this T cell receptor (beta chain). Time point meaning: blood at routine non-recurrence follow-up after resection. Tumor, nontumor lung or frozen PBMC supplied whole RNA, sequenced without sorting. The data were taken from a study of spatial heterogeneity in lung cancer. In the study overall: Combinations of a unique TCR and a UMI were tallied in raw reads, and on average each appeared more than ten times.

The CDR3 consists of 16 residues. Trimming left V 7 bases short and J 2 bases short, with 15 bases between. Germline V gene sequence: CDR1 SNHLY, CDR2 FYNNEI. One entry per CDR3 protein, called by TCRdb with MiXCR from the 5' RACE reads. The sample shows 95,000 to 130,000 distinct CDR3 sequences, less than 15% of them seen only once. Sequenced material: PBMCs, taken at follow-up. The chain couples TRBV2 to TRBJ2-6; D may correspond to TRBD1 or TRBD2 (6 bases each). The receptor comes from a male donor with early-stage non-small cell lung cancer. The CDR3 region is CASTGGGGTGANVLTF. CDR3 coding DNA: TGTGCCAGCACCGGCGGAGGGGGGACTGGGGCCAACGTCCTGACTTTC. Together with reference TRBV2 and TRBJ2-6, the CDR3 gives the full variable domain: EPEVTQTPSHQVTQMGQEVILRCVPISNHLYFYWYRQILGQKVEFLVSFYNNEISEKSEIFDDQFSVERPDGSNFTLKIRSTKLEDSAMYFCASTGGGGTGANVLTFGAGSRLTVL.